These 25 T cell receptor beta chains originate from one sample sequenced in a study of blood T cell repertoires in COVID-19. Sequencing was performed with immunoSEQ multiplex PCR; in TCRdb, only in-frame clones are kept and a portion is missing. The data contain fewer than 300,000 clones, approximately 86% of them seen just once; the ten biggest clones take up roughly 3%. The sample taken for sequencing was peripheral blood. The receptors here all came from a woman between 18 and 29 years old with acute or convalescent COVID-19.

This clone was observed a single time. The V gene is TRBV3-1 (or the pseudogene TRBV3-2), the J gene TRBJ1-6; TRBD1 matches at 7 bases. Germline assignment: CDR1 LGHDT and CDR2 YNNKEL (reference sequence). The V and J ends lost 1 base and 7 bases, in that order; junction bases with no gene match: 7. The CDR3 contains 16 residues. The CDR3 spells CASSQVGGQQNSPLHF. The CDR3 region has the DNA TGTGCCAGCAGCCAAGTAGGGGGACAGCAAAATTCACCCCTCCACTTT.

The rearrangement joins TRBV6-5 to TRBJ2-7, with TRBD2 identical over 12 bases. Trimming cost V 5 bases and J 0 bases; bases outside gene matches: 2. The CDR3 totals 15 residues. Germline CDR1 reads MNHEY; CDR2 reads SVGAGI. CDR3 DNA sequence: TGTGCCAGCAGTCAGACTAGCGGGAGCTCCTACGAGCAGTACTTC. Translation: CASSQTSGSSYEQYF.

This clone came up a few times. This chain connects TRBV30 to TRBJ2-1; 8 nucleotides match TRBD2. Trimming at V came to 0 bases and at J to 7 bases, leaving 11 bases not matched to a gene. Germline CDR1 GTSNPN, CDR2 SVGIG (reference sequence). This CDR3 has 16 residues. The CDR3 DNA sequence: TGTGCCTGGAGTGTATGGAAGGCGGGAGGATGGAATGAGCAGTTCTTC. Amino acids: CAWSVWKAGGWNEQFF.

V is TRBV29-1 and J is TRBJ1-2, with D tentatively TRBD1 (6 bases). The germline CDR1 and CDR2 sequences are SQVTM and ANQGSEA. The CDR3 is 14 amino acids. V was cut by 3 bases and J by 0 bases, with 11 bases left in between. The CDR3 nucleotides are TGCAGCGTTGACGACAGGAAAACTAACTATGGCTACACCTTC. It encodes CSVDDRKTNYGYTF.

The CDR3 region is CASSLVGDKAPYEQYF. CDR3 in DNA: TGTGCCAGCAGCTTAGTTGGGGACAAGGCCCCCTACGAGCAGTACTTC. The gene calls are TRBV7-9 and TRBJ2-7, with D possibly TRBD1 on 6 matching bases. The germline V and J ends were trimmed by 1 base and 2 bases, with 15 bases remaining between them. CDR3 length: 16 amino acids. Germline CDR1 is SEHNR and CDR2 is FQNEAQ (reference sequence). The full variable domain, with the rest looked up from reference TRBV7-9 and TRBJ2-7, is DTGVSQNPRHKITKRGQNVTFRCDPISEHNRLYWYRQTLGQGPEFLTYFQNEAQLEKSRLLSDRFSAERPKGSFSTLEIQRTEQGDSAMYLCASSLVGDKAPYEQYFGPGTRLTVT.

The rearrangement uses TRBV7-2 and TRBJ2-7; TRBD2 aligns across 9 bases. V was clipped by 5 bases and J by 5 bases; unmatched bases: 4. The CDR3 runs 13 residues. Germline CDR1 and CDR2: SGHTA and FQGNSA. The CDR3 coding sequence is TGTGCCAGCAGCGATCCTAGCGGGGACGAGCAGTACTTC. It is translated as CASSDPSGDEQYF.

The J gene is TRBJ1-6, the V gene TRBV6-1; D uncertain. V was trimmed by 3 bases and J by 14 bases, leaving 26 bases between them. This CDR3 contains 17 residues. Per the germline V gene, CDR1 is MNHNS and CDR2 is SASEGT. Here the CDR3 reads CASSDELTWSMFTTLHF. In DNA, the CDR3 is TGTGCCAGCAGTGACGAACTCACCTGGAGCATGTTTACGACCCTCCACTTT.

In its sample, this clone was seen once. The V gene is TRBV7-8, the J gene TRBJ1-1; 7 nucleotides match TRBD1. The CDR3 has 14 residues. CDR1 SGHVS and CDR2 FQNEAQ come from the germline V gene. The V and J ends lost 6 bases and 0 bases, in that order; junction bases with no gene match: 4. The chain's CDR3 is CASRTGALNTEAFF. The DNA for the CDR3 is TGTGCCAGCAGAACAGGGGCCTTGAACACTGAAGCTTTCTTT. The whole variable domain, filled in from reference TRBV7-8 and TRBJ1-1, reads GAGVSQSPRYKVAKRGQDVALRCDPISGHVSLFWYQQALGQGPEFLTYFQNEAQLDKSGLPSDRFFAERPEGSVSTLKIQRTQQEDSAVYLCASRTGALNTEAFFGQGTRLTVV.

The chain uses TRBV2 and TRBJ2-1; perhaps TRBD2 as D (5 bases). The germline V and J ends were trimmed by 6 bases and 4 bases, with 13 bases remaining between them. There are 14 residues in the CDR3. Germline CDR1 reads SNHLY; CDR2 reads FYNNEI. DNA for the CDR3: TGTGCCAGCAGCGGGGTTATTGGATACAATGAGCAGTTCTTC. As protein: CASSGVIGYNEQFF.

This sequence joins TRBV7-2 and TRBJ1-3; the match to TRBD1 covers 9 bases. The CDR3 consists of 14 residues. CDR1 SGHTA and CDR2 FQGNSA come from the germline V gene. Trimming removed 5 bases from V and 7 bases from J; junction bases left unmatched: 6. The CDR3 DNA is TGTGCCAGCAGCCCGTGGACAGGGGACAACACCATATATTTT. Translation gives CASSPWTGDNTIYF.

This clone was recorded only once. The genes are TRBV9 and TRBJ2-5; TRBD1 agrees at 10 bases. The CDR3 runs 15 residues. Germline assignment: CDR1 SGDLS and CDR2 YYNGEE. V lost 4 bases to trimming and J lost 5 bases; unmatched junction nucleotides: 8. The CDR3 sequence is CASSIRQGAGETQYF. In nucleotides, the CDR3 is TGTGCCAGCAGCATAAGACAGGGGGCCGGGGAGACCCAGTACTTC. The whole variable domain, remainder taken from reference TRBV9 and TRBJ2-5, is DSGVTQTPKHLITATGQRVTLRCSPRSGDLSVYWYQQSLDQGLQFLIQYYNGEERAKGNILERFSAQQFPDLHSELNLSSLELGDSALYFCASSIRQGAGETQYFGPGTRLLVL.

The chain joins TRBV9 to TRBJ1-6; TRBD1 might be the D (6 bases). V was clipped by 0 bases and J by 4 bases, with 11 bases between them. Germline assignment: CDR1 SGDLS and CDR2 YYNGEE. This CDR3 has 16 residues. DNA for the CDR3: TGTGCCAGCAGCGTAGGACAGGCCCCTTATAATTCACCCCTCCACTTT. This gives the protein CASSVGQAPYNSPLHF. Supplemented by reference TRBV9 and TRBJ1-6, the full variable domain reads DSGVTQTPKHLITATGQRVTLRCSPRSGDLSVYWYQQSLDQGLQFLIQYYNGEERAKGNILERFSAQQFPDLHSELNLSSLELGDSALYFCASSVGQAPYNSPLHFGNGTRLTVT.

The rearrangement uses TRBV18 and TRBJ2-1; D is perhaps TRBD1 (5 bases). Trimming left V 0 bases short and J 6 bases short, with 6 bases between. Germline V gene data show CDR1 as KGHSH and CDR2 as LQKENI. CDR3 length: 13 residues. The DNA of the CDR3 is TGTGCCAGCTCACCACCCAGGGCCAATGAGCAGTTCTTC. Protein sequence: CASSPPRANEQFF.

CDR3 sequence: CATSDPGGGTGELFF. Written as DNA, the CDR3 is TGTGCCACCAGTGATCCCGGGGGTGGCACCGGGGAGCTGTTTTTT. The chain employs TRBV24-1 and TRBJ2-2; a possible D gene is TRBD2 (6 bases). Germline V lookup: CDR1 KGHDR, CDR2 SFDVKD. The CDR3 runs to 15 residues. V lost 3 bases to trimming and J lost 4 bases, with 11 bases between them.

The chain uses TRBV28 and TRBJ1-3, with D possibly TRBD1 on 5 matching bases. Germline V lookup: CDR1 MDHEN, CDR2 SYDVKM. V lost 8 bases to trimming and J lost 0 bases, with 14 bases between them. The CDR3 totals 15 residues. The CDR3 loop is CASQGSPISGNTIYF. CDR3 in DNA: TGTGCCAGCCAGGGCAGCCCCATCTCTGGAAACACCATATATTTT. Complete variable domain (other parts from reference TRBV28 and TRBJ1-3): DVKVTQSSRYLVKRTGEKVFLECVQDMDHENMFWYRQDPGLGLRLIYFSYDVKMKEKGDIPEGYSVSREKKERFSLILESASTNQTSMYLCASQGSPISGNTIYFGEGSWLTVV.

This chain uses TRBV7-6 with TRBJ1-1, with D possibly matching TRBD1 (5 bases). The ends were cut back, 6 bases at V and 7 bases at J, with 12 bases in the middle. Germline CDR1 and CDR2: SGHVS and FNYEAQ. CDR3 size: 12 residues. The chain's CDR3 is CASRGVGVEAFF. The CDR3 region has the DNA TGTGCCAGCAGAGGGGTTGGGGTTGAAGCTTTCTTT.

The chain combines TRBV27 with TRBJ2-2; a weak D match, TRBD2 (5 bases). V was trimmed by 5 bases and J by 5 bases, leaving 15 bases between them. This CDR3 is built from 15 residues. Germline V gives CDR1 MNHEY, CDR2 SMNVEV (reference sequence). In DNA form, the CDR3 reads TGTGCCAGCAGTCCAATACTAGTTTCGACCGGGGAGCTGTTTTTT. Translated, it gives CASSPILVSTGELFF.

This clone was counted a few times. The DNA for the CDR3 is TGTGCCAGCAGCTACGGAGGACTAGCGGGAGGTACCGGGGAGCTGTTTTTT. Translating gives CASSYGGLAGGTGELFF. J is TRBJ2-2 and V is TRBV7-2; 14 bases map to TRBD2. The CDR3 spans 17 residues. CDR1 SGHTA and CDR2 FQGNSA come from the germline V gene. Losses at the gene ends were 4 bases for V and 5 bases for J; bases not matched to a gene: 6.

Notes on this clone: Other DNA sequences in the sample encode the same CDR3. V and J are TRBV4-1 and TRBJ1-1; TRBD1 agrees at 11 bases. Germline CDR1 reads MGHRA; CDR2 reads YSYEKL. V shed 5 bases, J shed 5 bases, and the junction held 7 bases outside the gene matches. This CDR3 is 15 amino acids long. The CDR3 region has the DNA TGCGCCAGCAGCTACTCCGGGACAGGGGGGACTGAAGCTTTCTTT. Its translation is CASSYSGTGGTEAFF.

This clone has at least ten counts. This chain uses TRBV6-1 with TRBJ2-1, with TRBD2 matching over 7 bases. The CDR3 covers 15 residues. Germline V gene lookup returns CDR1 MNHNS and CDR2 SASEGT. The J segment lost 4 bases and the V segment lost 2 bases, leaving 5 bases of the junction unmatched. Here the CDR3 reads CASSEILAAYNEQFF. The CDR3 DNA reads TGTGCCAGCAGTGAAATCCTAGCGGCTTACAATGAGCAGTTCTTC.

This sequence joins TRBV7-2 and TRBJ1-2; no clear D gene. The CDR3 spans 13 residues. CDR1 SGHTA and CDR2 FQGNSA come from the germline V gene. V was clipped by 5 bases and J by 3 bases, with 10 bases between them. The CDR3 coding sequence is TGTGCCAGCAGCCCATCGACTGACTATGGCTACACCTTC. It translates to CASSPSTDYGYTF.

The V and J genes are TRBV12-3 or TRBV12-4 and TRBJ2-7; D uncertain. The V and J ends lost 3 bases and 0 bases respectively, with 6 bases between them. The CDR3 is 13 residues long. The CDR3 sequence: CASSLGNSYEQYF. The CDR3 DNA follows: TGTGCCAGCAGTTTGGGCAACTCCTACGAGCAGTACTTC.

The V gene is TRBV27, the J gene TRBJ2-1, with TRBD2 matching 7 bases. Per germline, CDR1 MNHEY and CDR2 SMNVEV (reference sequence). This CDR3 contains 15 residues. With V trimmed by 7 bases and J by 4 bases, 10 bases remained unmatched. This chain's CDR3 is CASTPWEGGYNEQFF. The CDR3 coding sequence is TGTGCCAGCACCCCGTGGGAGGGCGGGTACAATGAGCAGTTCTTC.

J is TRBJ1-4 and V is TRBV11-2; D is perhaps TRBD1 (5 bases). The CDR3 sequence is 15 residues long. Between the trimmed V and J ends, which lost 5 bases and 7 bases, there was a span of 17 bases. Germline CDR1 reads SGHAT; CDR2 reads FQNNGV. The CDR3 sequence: CASSEYGGVGEKLFF. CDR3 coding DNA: TGTGCCAGCAGCGAATACGGGGGGGTAGGTGAAAAACTGTTTTTT.

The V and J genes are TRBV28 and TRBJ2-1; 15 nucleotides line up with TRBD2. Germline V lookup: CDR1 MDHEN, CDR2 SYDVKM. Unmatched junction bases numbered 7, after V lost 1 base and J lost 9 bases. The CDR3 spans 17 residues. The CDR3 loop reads CASSLYFEGLAGGEQFF. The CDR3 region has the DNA TGTGCCAGCAGTTTATACTTTGAGGGACTAGCGGGAGGTGAGCAGTTCTTC. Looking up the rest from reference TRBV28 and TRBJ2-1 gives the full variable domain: DVKVTQSSRYLVKRTGEKVFLECVQDMDHENMFWYRQDPGLGLRLIYFSYDVKMKEKGDIPEGYSVSREKKERFSLILESASTNQTSMYLCASSLYFEGLAGGEQFFGPGTRLTVL.